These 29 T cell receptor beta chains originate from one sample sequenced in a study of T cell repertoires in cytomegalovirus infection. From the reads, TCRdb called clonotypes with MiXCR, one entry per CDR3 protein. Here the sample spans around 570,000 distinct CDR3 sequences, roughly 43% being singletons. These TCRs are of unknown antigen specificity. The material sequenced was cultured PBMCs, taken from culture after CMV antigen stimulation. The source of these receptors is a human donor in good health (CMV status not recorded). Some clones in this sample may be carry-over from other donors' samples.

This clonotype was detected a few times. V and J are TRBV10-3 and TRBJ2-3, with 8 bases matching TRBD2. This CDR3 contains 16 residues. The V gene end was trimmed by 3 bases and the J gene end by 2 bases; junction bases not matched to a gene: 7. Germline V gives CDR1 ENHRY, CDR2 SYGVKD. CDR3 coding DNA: TGTGCCATCAGTGACTTTAGCGGGGCGATCACAGATACGCAGTATTTT. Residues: CAISDFSGAITDTQYF.

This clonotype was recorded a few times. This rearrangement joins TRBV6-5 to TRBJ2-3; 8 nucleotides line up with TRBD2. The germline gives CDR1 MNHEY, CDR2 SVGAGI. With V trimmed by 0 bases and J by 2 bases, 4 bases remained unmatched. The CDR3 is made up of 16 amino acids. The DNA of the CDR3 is TGTGCCAGCAGTTACTCGATTAGCGGGACCACAGATACGCAGTATTTT. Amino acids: CASSYSISGTTDTQYF.

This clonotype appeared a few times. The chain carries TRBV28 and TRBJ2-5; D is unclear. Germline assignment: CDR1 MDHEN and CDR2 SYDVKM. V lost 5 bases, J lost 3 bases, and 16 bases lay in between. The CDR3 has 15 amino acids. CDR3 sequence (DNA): TGTGCCAGCAGTCCCTGGGCTCGAGGAGAAGAGACCCAGTACTTC. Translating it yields CASSPWARGEETQYF.

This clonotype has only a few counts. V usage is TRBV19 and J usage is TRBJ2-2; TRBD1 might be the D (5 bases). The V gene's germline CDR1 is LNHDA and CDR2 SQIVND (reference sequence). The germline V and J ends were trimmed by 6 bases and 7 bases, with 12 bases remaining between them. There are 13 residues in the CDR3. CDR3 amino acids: CASRTDWIGELFF. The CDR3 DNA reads TGTGCCAGTAGGACAGACTGGATCGGGGAGCTGTTTTTT.

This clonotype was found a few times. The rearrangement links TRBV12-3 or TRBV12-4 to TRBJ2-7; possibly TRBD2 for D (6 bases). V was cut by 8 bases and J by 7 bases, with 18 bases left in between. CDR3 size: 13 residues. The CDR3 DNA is TGTGCCAGCGGTAGCGGCCGTTTTGAAGAGCAGTACTTC. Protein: CASGSGRFEEQYF.

The CDR3 spells CASSMLLGTGAYEQYF. The CDR3, as DNA: TGTGCCAGTAGTATGCTCCTAGGTACAGGGGCCTACGAGCAGTACTTC. The chain combines TRBV19 with TRBJ2-7; the match to TRBD1 covers 7 bases. Germline CDR1 and CDR2: LNHDA and SQIVND (reference sequence). This CDR3 comprises 16 residues. The junction had 10 bases not matched to a gene; V was cut back by 3 bases and J by 2 bases.

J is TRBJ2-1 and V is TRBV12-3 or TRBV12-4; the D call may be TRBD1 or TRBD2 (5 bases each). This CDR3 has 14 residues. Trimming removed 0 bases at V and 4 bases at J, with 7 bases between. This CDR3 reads CASSLAEGYNEQFF. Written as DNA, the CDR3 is TGTGCCAGCAGTTTAGCTGAGGGGTACAATGAGCAGTTCTTC.

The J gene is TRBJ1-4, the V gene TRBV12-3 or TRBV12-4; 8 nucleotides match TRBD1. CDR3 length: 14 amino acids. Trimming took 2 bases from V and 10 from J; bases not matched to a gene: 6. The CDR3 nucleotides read TGTGCCAGCAGTTTATATCAGGGGGCGCGAAAACTGTTTTTT. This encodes CASSLYQGARKLFF.

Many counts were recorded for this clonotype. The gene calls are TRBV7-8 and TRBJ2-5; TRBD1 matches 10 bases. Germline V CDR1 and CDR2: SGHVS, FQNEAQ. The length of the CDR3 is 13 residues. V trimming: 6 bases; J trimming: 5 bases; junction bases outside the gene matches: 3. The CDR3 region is CASSRDRGETQYF. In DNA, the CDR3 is TGTGCCAGCAGTCGGGACAGGGGCGAGACCCAGTACTTC.

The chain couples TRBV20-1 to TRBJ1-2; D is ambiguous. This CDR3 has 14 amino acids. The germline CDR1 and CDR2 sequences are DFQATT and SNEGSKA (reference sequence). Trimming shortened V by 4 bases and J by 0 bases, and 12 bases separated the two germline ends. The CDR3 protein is CSATGLLANYGYTF. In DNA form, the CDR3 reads TGCAGTGCTACAGGACTCCTAGCTAACTATGGCTACACCTTC.

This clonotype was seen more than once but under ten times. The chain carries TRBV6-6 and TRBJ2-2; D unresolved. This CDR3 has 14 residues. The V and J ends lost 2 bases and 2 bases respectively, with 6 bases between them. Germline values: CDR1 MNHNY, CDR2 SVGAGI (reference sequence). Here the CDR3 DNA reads TGTGCCAGCAGTTACGGGCGAAACACCGGGGAGCTGTTTTTT. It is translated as CASSYGRNTGELFF.

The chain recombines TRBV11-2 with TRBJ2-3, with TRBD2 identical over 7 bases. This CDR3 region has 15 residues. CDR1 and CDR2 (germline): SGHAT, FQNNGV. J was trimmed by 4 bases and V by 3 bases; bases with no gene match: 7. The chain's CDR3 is CASSLNGGRSDTQYF. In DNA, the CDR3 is TGTGCCAGCAGCTTGAACGGGGGGAGGTCAGATACGCAGTATTTT.

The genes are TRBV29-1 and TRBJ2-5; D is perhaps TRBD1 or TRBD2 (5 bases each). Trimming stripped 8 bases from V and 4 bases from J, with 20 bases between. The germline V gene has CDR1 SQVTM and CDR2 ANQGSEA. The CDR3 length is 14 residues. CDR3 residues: CSTPRDLNVETQYF. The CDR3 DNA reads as TGCAGCACCCCACGGGACCTAAATGTAGAGACCCAGTACTTC.

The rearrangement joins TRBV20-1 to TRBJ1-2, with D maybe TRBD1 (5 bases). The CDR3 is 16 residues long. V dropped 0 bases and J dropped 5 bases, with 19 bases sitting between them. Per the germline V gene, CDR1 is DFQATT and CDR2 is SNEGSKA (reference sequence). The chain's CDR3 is CSARDPGQPSLYGYTF. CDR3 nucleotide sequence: TGCAGTGCTAGAGACCCGGGGCAGCCTAGCCTGTATGGCTACACCTTC.

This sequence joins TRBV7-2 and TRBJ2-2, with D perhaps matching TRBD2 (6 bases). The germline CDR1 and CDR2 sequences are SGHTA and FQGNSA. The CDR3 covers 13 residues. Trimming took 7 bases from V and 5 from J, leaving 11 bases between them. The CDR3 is CASTPRGTGELFF. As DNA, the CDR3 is TGTGCCAGCACCCCCCGGGGGACCGGGGAGCTGTTTTTT.

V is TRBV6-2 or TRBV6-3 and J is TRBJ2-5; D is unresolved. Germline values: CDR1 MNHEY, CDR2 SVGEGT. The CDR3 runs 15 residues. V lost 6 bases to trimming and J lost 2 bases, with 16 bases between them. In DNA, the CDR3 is TGTGCCAGCAGGCAAATTTGGTCGACACAAGAGACCCAGTACTTC. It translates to CASRQIWSTQETQYF.

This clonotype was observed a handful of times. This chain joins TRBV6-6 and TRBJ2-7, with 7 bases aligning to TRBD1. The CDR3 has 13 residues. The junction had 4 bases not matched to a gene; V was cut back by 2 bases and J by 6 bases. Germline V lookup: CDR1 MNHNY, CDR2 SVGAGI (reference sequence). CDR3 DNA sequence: TGTGCCAGCAGTTACCATACAGGGGCCGAGCAGTACTTC. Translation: CASSYHTGAEQYF.

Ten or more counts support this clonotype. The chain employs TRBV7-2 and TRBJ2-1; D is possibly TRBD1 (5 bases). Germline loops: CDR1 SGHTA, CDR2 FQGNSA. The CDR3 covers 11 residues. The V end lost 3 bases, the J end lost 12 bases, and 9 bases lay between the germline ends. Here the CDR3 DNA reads TGTGCCAGCAGCTTGGGGCAGGCGCAGTTCTTC. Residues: CASSLGQAQFF.

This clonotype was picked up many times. CDR3 in DNA: TGTGCCAGCAGCTTAGCGAAGGGGCCCAATACACCCTGGGGCTACACCTTC. It yields the protein CASSLAKGPNTPWGYTF. The gene calls are TRBV7-2 and TRBJ1-2; possibly TRBD1 for D (5 bases). Germline lookup yields CDR1 SGHTA and CDR2 FQGNSA. V gave up 0 bases and J gave up 8 bases, with 22 bases separating them. The CDR3 extends over 17 amino acids.

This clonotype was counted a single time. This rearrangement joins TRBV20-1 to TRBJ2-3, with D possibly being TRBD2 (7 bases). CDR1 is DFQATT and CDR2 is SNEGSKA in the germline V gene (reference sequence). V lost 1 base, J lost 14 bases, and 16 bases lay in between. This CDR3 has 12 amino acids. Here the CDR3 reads CSARGSGGRLYF. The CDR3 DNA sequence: TGCAGTGCTAGAGGGTCGGGGGGCCGTCTGTATTTT.

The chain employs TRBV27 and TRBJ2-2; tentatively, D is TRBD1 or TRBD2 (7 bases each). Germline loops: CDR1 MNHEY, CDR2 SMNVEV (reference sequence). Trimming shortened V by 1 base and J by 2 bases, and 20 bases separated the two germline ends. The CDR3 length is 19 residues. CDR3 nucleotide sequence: TGTGCCAGCAGTTTATATCCAGGGGGGGTTCGCCGAAACACCGGGGAGCTGTTTTTT. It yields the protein CASSLYPGGVRRNTGELFF.

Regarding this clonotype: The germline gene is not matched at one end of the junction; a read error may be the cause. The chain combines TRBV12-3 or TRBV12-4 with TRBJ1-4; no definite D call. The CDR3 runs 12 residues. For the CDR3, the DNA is TGTGCCAGCACTTTAGGATCCGAAAAACTGTTTTTT. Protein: CASTLGSEKLFF.

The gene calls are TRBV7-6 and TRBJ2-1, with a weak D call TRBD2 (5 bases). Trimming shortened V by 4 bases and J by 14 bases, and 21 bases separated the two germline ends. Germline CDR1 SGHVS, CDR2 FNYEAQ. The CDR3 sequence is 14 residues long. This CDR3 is CASSSVSLGEAEFF. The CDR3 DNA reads TGTGCCAGCAGCTCTGTATCTTTGGGAGAGGCAGAGTTCTTC.

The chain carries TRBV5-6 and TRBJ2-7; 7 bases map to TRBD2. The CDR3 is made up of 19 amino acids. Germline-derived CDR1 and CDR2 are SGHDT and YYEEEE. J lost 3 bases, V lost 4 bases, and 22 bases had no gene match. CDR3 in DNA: TGTGCCAGCAGCCGCCTTGGGTGGGCTAGCGGAAGGATTTTCTACGAGCAGTACTTC. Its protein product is CASSRLGWASGRIFYEQYF.

The CDR3 sequence: CASSFTGGAYNEQFF. Here the CDR3 DNA reads TGTGCCAGCAGTTTTACAGGGGGCGCCTACAATGAGCAGTTCTTC. The chain recombines TRBV27 with TRBJ2-1; TRBD1 aligns across 9 bases. The CDR3 sequence is 15 residues long. V lost 3 bases, J lost 2 bases, and 2 bases stayed unmatched. Germline V gene sequence: CDR1 MNHEY, CDR2 SMNVEV (reference sequence).

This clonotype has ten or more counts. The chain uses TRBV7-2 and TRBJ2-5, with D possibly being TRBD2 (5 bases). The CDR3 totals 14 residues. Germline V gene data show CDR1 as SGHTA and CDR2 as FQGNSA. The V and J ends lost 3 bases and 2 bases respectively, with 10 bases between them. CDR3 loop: CASSFPGYQETQYF. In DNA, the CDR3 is TGTGCCAGCAGCTTTCCGGGGTATCAAGAGACCCAGTACTTC.

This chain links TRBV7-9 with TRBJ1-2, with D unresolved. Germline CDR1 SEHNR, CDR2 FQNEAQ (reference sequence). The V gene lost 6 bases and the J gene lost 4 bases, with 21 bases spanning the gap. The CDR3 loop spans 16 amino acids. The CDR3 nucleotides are TGTGCCAGCAGTGTTGGACCGCTCCTTCTGGGCTATGGCTACACCTTC. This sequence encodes CASSVGPLLLGYGYTF.

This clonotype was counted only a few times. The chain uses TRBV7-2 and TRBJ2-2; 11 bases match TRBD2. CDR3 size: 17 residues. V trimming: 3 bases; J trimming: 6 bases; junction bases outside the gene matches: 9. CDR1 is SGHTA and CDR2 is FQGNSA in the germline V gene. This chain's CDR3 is CASSLVSGGAGAGELFF. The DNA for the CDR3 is TGTGCCAGCAGCTTGGTTAGCGGGGGGGCCGGTGCCGGGGAGCTGTTTTTT.

The CDR3 DNA reads TGTGCCAGCAGCCCAAGACTCTGGGCGGGAGATTCTGGGGCCAACGTCCTGACTTTC. Residues: CASSPRLWAGDSGANVLTF. This sequence joins TRBV7-2 and TRBJ2-6, with 7 bases fitting TRBD2. CDR1 is SGHTA and CDR2 is FQGNSA in the germline V gene. V lost 5 bases, J lost 1 base, and 14 bases stayed unmatched. There are 19 residues in the CDR3.